Described below is a single T cell receptor beta chain sequence and its context. At one boundary the junction diverges from the germline segment, which might be a read error. This record comes from a study of CD8 T cells in Susac syndrome. CDR1 and CDR2 (germline): LNHNV, YYDKDF (reference sequence). The CDR3 runs to 15 residues. The RNA, roughly 0.5 to 1 ug, was put through reverse transcription using random hexamers. From the immunoSEQ multiplex PCR reads, TCRdb called clonotypes with MiXCR, one entry per CDR3 protein. Among some 180,000 distinct CDR3 sequences listed, over 90% were seen once. V usage is TRBV15 and J usage is TRBJ2-4; the D gene is possibly TRBD2 (6 bases). The sequenced material came from CD4+ T cells from PBMCs. The TCR sequence derives from a human donor with Susac syndrome. The CDR3 nucleotides read TGTACCACCAGCAGGAGAGCGGTGGGGGGAAACATTCAGTACTTC. Translated: CTTSRRAVGGNIQYF. Complete variable domain (other parts from reference TRBV15 and TRBJ2-4): DAMVIQNPRYQVTQFGKPVTLSCSQTLNHNVMYWYQQKSSQAPKLLFHYYDKDFNNEADTPDNFQSRRPNTSFCFLDIRSPGLGDTAMYLCTTSRRAVGGNIQYFGAGTRLSVL.